What follows are 32 T cell receptor beta chains derived from one specimen sequenced in a study of OX40 agonist ivuxolimab in advanced cancers. The receptor library was made with the immunoSEQ multiplex PCR assay. TCRdb retrieved this table from immuneACCESS and kept in-frame rearrangements only. Not all clones are present; in checked studies, unresolved V genes account for under half, and no reason is known for the remainder. Present in this sample are around 57,000 clones, roughly 85% of which were seen just once. Roughly 1.2% of the sample goes to the ten largest clones. Sample: CD4+ or CD8+ T cells sorted from blood, taken in a trial of the OX40 agonist ivuxolimab. These receptors were collected from an adult with an advanced solid tumor such as melanoma, head and neck, liver or kidney cancer.

This rearrangement joins TRBV15 to TRBJ2-3; a weak D match, TRBD1 (5 bases). This CDR3 has 14 residues. Germline assignment: CDR1 LNHNV and CDR2 YYDKDF (reference sequence). V was trimmed by 0 bases and J by 2 bases, leaving 6 bases between them. The DNA of the CDR3 is TGTGCCACCAGCAGAGACAGGGCCACAGATACGCAGTATTTT. Its translation: CATSRDRATDTQYF.

The chain has TRBV11-1 and TRBJ2-7; no clear D gene. The germline gives CDR1 SGHAT, CDR2 FQDESV (reference sequence). Trimming stripped 5 bases from V and 1 base from J, with 6 bases between. The CDR3 covers 12 residues. CDR3 sequence: CASSRNSYEQYF. DNA of the CDR3: TGTGCCAGCAGCCGGAATTCCTACGAGCAGTACTTC.

The chain carries TRBV5-5 and TRBJ1-2; no clear D gene. CDR1 and CDR2 (germline): SGHKS, YYEKEE (reference sequence). This CDR3 is 15 amino acids long. V lost 2 bases and J 3 bases, leaving 14 bases between the germline ends. The DNA of the CDR3 is TGTGCCAGCAGCTTCAGCGGTAGTCTTGACTATGGCTACACCTTC. The encoded protein is CASSFSGSLDYGYTF.

The chain employs TRBV7-8 and TRBJ2-7, with D possibly matching TRBD2 (6 bases). V was trimmed by 1 base and J by 6 bases, leaving 19 bases between them. This CDR3 comprises 16 residues. Germline CDR1 is SGHVS and CDR2 is FQNEAQ. This chain's CDR3 is CASSLVHAGPQGEQYF. CDR3 DNA sequence: TGTGCCAGCAGCTTAGTTCACGCGGGACCCCAGGGCGAGCAGTACTTC.

V usage is TRBV6-1 and J usage is TRBJ2-1, with 9 nucleotides matching TRBD2. Per the germline V gene, CDR1 is MNHNS and CDR2 is SASEGT. CDR3 size: 14 residues. The trim removed 4 bases at V and 7 bases at J, leaving 5 bases unmatched. CDR3 protein: CASSAPGLANEQFF. The CDR3, as DNA: TGTGCCAGCAGTGCCCCGGGACTAGCAAATGAGCAGTTCTTC.

The chain has TRBV28 and TRBJ1-2; D possibly corresponds to TRBD1 (6 bases). The CDR3 spans 14 residues. Germline V CDR1 and CDR2: MDHEN, SYDVKM. Trimming removed 6 bases at V and 7 bases at J, with 18 bases between. CDR3 coding DNA: TGTGCCAGCAGCATCGGGACAAAGCAAGCTGGCTACACCTTC. As protein: CASSIGTKQAGYTF.

This clone was detected once. The chain joins TRBV5-4 to TRBJ2-7, with D hard to call. Trimming left V 4 bases short and J 7 bases short, with 24 bases between. The CDR3 has 16 residues. The germline gives CDR1 SGHNT, CDR2 YYREEE (reference sequence). The CDR3 region has the DNA TGTGCCAGCAGCCAAGATAGTAGCACAACCACTAAGGAGCAGTACTTC. Protein sequence: CASSQDSSTTTKEQYF.

The chain couples TRBV5-1 to TRBJ2-2; tentatively, D is TRBD1 or TRBD2 (6 bases each). The CDR3 contains 15 residues. CDR1 and CDR2 (germline): SGHRS, YFSETQ. V was trimmed by 7 bases and J by 0 bases, leaving 13 bases between them. The CDR3 loop reads CASSEGGTNTGELFF. CDR3 sequence (DNA): TGCGCCAGCTCCGAGGGGGGAACGAACACCGGGGAGCTGTTTTTT.

The J gene is TRBJ1-1, the V gene TRBV19; no reliable D call. Looked up from germline, CDR1 is LNHDA and CDR2 is SQIVND (reference sequence). The CDR3 covers 16 residues. The V end was cut by 4 bases, the J end by 6 bases, with 21 bases between. CDR3 coding DNA: TGTGCCAGTAGTAACCCACCGGGATTGGGGAGGGCTGAAGCTTTCTTT. Its protein is CASSNPPGLGRAEAFF.

The chain recombines TRBV29-1 with TRBJ1-2; 7 bases are shared with TRBD1. V lost 8 bases and J lost 3; bases outside the gene matches: 3. Germline assignment: CDR1 SQVTM and CDR2 ANQGSEA. This CDR3 is 11 amino acids long. CDR3 sequence (DNA): TGCAGCTTAGGGACAGACTATGGCTACACCTTC. Translated: CSLGTDYGYTF.

CDR3 region: CASSLAGLAGGPETQYF. The CDR3 nucleotides read TGTGCCAGCAGCTTGGCGGGACTAGCGGGAGGGCCGGAGACCCAGTACTTC. This chain connects TRBV5-4 to TRBJ2-5; 16 nucleotides line up with TRBD2. V dropped 0 bases and J dropped 5; count of bases not matched to a gene: 4. The CDR3 is 17 residues long. CDR1 and CDR2 from the germline V gene are SGHNT and YYREEE (reference sequence).

The chain combines TRBV5-4 with TRBJ2-1; TRBD1 might be the D (5 bases). The CDR3 is made up of 13 amino acids. V was cut by 4 bases and J by 4 bases, with 9 bases left in between. The germline gives CDR1 SGHNT, CDR2 YYREEE (reference sequence). The CDR3 coding sequence is TGTGCCAGCAGCCCCGACAGTTACAATGAGCAGTTCTTC. Protein: CASSPDSYNEQFF.

The chain couples TRBV20-1 to TRBJ2-7; no firm D call. Germline CDR1 is DFQATT and CDR2 is SNEGSKA (reference sequence). This CDR3 is 11 amino acids long. The V gene lost 5 bases and the J gene lost 0 bases, with 5 bases spanning the gap. The CDR3 is CSASVSYEQYF. The DNA for the CDR3 is TGCAGTGCTTCCGTCTCCTACGAGCAGTACTTC.

The chain combines TRBV6-1 with TRBJ1-5; 7 nucleotides match TRBD1. Germline loops: CDR1 MNHNS, CDR2 SASEGT. This CDR3 has 15 amino acids. V dropped 3 bases and J dropped 0; count of bases not matched to a gene: 2. For the CDR3, the DNA is TGTGCCAGCAGTGAGGGACAGTTTAGCAATCAGCCCCAGCATTTT. This translates into CASSEGQFSNQPQHF.

The genes are TRBV11-3 and TRBJ2-3; perhaps D is TRBD1 or TRBD2 (5 bases each). The CDR3 spans 14 residues. V was trimmed by 6 bases and J by 5 bases, leaving 15 bases between them. Germline CDR1 is SGHNT and CDR2 is YENEEA. CDR3: CASRAGTVLDTQYF. CDR3 nucleotides: TGTGCCAGCAGGGCCGGGACCGTCCTAGATACGCAGTATTTT.

This clone was counted between two and nine times. This chain joins TRBV6-1 and TRBJ1-2; maybe TRBD1 (5 bases). Per the germline V gene, CDR1 is MNHNS and CDR2 is SASEGT. The V gene lost 1 base and the J gene lost 5 bases, with 11 bases spanning the gap. The CDR3 consists of 14 residues. The CDR3 sequence: CASSEGGGWYGYTF. CDR3 nucleotides: TGTGCCAGCAGTGAAGGGGGGGGATGGTATGGCTACACCTTC.

The chain has TRBV6-6 and TRBJ2-7; no reliable D call. The CDR3 length is 13 residues. The V end was cut by 0 bases, the J end by 8 bases, with 11 bases between. Germline V gene lookup returns CDR1 MNHNY and CDR2 SVGAGI (reference sequence). As DNA, the CDR3 is TGTGCCAGCAGTTACTCGACTCCCCCCCAGCAGTACTTC. Encoded protein: CASSYSTPPQQYF.

V usage is TRBV2 and J usage is TRBJ2-5; 11 bases line up with TRBD1. The CDR3 contains 15 residues. J gave up 2 bases and V 7 bases, and 6 bases lay outside the gene matches. Germline assignment: CDR1 SNHLY and CDR2 FYNNEI. CDR3 bases: TGTGCCAGCACGGGACAGGGGGGACCGCAAGAGACCCAGTACTTC. This codes for CASTGQGGPQETQYF. The full variable domain, in which reference TRBV2 and TRBJ2-5 provide the parts outside the CDR3, is EPEVTQTPSHQVTQMGQEVILRCVPISNHLYFYWYRQILGQKVEFLVSFYNNEISEKSEIFDDQFSVERPDGSNFTLKIRSTKLEDSAMYFCASTGQGGPQETQYFGPGTRLLVL.

The CDR3 DNA sequence: TGTGCCAGCAGTTTAATCAACCAGCCCCAGCATTTT. Its protein product is CASSLINQPQHF. The chain is built from TRBV28 and TRBJ1-5; D call uncertain. This CDR3 spans 12 amino acids. The V gene lost 2 bases and the J gene lost 7 bases, with 6 bases spanning the gap. Germline V CDR1 and CDR2: MDHEN, SYDVKM.

The J gene is TRBJ2-7, the V gene TRBV7-2; D might be TRBD1 (5 bases). From germline, CDR1 is SGHTA and CDR2 FQGNSA. Trimming took 5 bases from V and 4 from J, leaving 6 bases between them. The CDR3 contains 11 residues. CDR3: CASSDRYEQYF. The CDR3 DNA reads as TGTGCCAGCAGCGACAGATACGAGCAGTACTTC. Using reference TRBV7-2 and TRBJ2-7 for the parts outside the CDR3, the full variable domain is GAGVSQSPSNKVTEKGKDVELRCDPISGHTALYWYRQSLGQGLEFLIYFQGNSAPDKSGLPSDRFSAERTGGSVSTLTIQRTQQEDSAVYLCASSDRYEQYFGPGTRLTVT.

CDR3 DNA: TGTGCCAGCACCCTCGGACAGGGGACGGAACCCCAGCATTTT. It is translated as CASTLGQGTEPQHF. The chain is built from TRBV28 and TRBJ1-5; 9 bases are shared with TRBD1. After removal of 7 bases from V and 10 bases from J, the junction contained 11 bases not matched to a gene. The CDR3 has 14 amino acids. In germline, CDR1 is MDHEN, CDR2 SYDVKM.

The chain joins TRBV7-8 to TRBJ2-1, with 7 bases aligning to TRBD1. V was clipped by 5 bases and J by 4 bases; unmatched bases: 17. The CDR3 is made up of 18 amino acids. The germline V gene encodes CDR1 SGHVS and CDR2 FQNEAQ. In nucleotides, the CDR3 is TGTGCCAGCAGCAGCCGGGACAGACTGCAACTCCTGTACAATGAGCAGTTCTTC. Amino acids: CASSSRDRLQLLYNEQFF.

The V and J genes are TRBV6-1 and TRBJ1-4; 8 bases fit TRBD1. CDR1 is MNHNS, CDR2 SASEGT, per germline. The CDR3 is made up of 14 amino acids. J lost 6 bases, V lost 5 bases, and 5 bases had no gene match. The CDR3, as DNA: TGTGCCAGCAGTAAAGACAGGGGAGATGAAAAACTGTTTTTT. Its protein product is CASSKDRGDEKLFF.

This clone has only one observation. The chain recombines TRBV7-8 with TRBJ2-5; a weak D match, TRBD2 (6 bases). CDR1 SGHVS and CDR2 FQNEAQ come from the germline V gene. Trimming removed 4 bases at V and 1 base at J, with 10 bases between. The CDR3 length is 14 residues. CDR3 protein: CASSYGGVQETQYF. Here the CDR3 DNA reads TGTGCCAGCAGCTACGGAGGGGTCCAAGAGACCCAGTACTTC.

The J gene is TRBJ1-5, the V gene TRBV10-3; 7 nucleotides match TRBD1. CDR3 length: 15 amino acids. Trimming took 0 bases from V and 7 from J; bases not matched to a gene: 6. The germline gives CDR1 ENHRY, CDR2 SYGVKD. The CDR3 reads CAISESAGGGQPQHF. CDR3 coding DNA: TGTGCCATCAGTGAGTCGGCAGGGGGAGGGCAGCCCCAGCATTTT.

The CDR3 reads CASSWSGRGTYEQYF. In DNA form, the CDR3 reads TGTGCCAGCAGCTGGAGCGGGAGGGGGACCTACGAGCAGTACTTC. The chain combines TRBV7-8 with TRBJ2-7, with 10 bases identical to TRBD2. J lost 2 bases, V lost 4 bases, and 5 bases had no gene match. Germline V gives CDR1 SGHVS, CDR2 FQNEAQ. The CDR3 has 15 residues.

The chain couples TRBV23-1 to TRBJ1-5; perhaps TRBD1 as D (5 bases). TRBV23-1 is filed as an ORF, its function uncertain. V lost 1 base to trimming and J lost 5 bases, with 6 bases between them. There are 13 residues in the CDR3. In nucleotides, the CDR3 is TGCGCCAGCAGTCAATGGGGACATCAGCCCCAGCATTTT. Translation: CASSQWGHQPQHF.

The chain joins TRBV15 to TRBJ2-3; no firm D call. The germline V and J ends were trimmed by 0 bases and 6 bases, with 10 bases remaining between them. Germline V gene sequence: CDR1 LNHNV, CDR2 YYDKDF (reference sequence). This CDR3 has 14 residues. The CDR3 coding sequence is TGTGCCACCAGCAGAGACACGATAGCCGATACGCAGTATTTT. It encodes CATSRDTIADTQYF.

This chain joins TRBV7-2 and TRBJ1-1; D is ambiguous. The CDR3 has 15 residues. V lost 0 bases to trimming and J lost 0 bases, with 8 bases between them. The germline V gene encodes CDR1 SGHTA and CDR2 FQGNSA. CDR3 DNA sequence: TGTGCCAGCAGCTTAGCAGGCAGCATGAACACTGAAGCTTTCTTT. It is translated as CASSLAGSMNTEAFF.

V gene TRBV2 combines with J gene TRBJ1-3; D gene uncertain. This CDR3 is built from 12 residues. Trimming shortened V by 6 bases and J by 7 bases, and 10 bases separated the two germline ends. Germline V gene sequence: CDR1 SNHLY, CDR2 FYNNEI. CDR3: CASSGQGNTIYF. Here the CDR3 DNA reads TGTGCCAGCAGCGGTCAAGGGAACACCATATATTTT.

The genes are TRBV11-2 and TRBJ1-2; 9 positions agree with TRBD1. The CDR3 spans 15 residues. V lost 5 bases and J lost 3; bases outside the gene matches: 7. The germline V gene has CDR1 SGHAT and CDR2 FQNNGV. The CDR3 region has the DNA TGTGCCAGCAGCAAACAGGGGGCGGGGGACTATGGCTACACCTTC. This translates into CASSKQGAGDYGYTF.

This chain uses TRBV25-1 with TRBJ2-7, with D unclear. CDR3 length equals 14 residues. V shed 2 bases and J shed 3 bases, with 11 bases lying between them. Germline-derived CDR1 and CDR2 are MGHDK and SYGVNS. CDR3 residues: CASSETRLDYEQYF. Written as DNA, the CDR3 is TGTGCCAGCAGTGAAACCCGACTTGACTACGAGCAGTACTTC.